This T cell receptor beta chain stems from a study of CD8 T cells in ankylosing spondylitis. This clonotype was detected many times. Its specificity is not known. Study results and caveats: Researchers reportedly found disease-linked clones significantly enriched in matched ankylosing spondylitis synovial fluid. A motif of 7 or 8 highly homologous TCR beta variants was seen as apparently characteristic of ankylosing spondylitis blood.

A quantitative 5'-RACE method, one with molecular barcodes, was used to make TCR beta libraries. One entry per CDR3 protein, called by TCRdb with MiXCR from the 5' RACE reads. Found here are about 92,000 distinct CDR3 sequences, 7.5% to 9% of them singletons; the top ten hold 4.5% to 5.5%. J gave up 2 bases and V 5 bases, and 9 bases lay outside the gene matches. CDR1 is SGHVS and CDR2 is FQNEAQ in the germline V gene. This CDR3 comprises 16 residues. The sample comprised blood, either unsorted or a sorted T cell fraction (not recorded which). The receptor's source is a male donor with ankylosing spondylitis or in good health (not recorded which). The gene calls are TRBV7-8 and TRBJ2-1; 7 bases line up with TRBD1. CDR3 region: CASSRRTGKTYNEQFF. CDR3 DNA: TGTGCCAGCAGCAGACGGACAGGCAAAACCTACAATGAGCAGTTCTTC.